The next 2 T cell receptor beta chains were all read from a single sample in a study of blood T cell repertoires in COVID-19. This table comes from immunoSEQ multiplex PCR, and its TCRdb copy is limited to in-frame clones, with some not included. The profile covers about 390,000 clones, with more than 75% appearing a single time and roughly 9.4% taken by the ten largest. Sequencing was performed on PBMCs or T cells enriched from blood (not recorded which). The receptors here all came from a woman aged 50 to 65 who had recovered from COVID-19.

The J gene is TRBJ2-7, the V gene TRBV7-9; the match to TRBD1 covers 8 bases. Germline values: CDR1 SEHNR, CDR2 FQNEAQ (reference sequence). Trimming at V came to 5 bases and at J to 4 bases, leaving 10 bases not matched to a gene. The CDR3 extends over 15 amino acids. CDR3 bases: TGTGCCAGCAGCCGTCCCGGGACAGGTACTTACGAGCAGTACTTC. This sequence encodes CASSRPGTGTYEQYF.

The rearrangement uses TRBV4-2 and TRBJ2-4, with 11 bases fitting TRBD2. V shed 2 bases and J 1 base; nucleotides not matched to a gene: 4. The CDR3 totals 17 residues. Germline assignment: CDR1 LGHNA and CDR2 YNFKEQ. The CDR3 DNA reads TGTGCCAGCAGCCAATTTAGCGGGGGGGCGGCCAAAAACATTCAGTACTTC. It is translated as CASSQFSGGAAKNIQYF.